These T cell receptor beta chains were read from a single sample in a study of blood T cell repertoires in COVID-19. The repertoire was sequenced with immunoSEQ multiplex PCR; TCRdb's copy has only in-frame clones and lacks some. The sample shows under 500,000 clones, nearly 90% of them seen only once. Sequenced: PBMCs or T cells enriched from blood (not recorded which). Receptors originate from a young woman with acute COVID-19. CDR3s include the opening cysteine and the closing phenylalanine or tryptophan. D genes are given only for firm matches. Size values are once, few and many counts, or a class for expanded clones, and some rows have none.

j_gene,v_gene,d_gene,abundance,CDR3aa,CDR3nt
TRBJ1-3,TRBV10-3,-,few,CAISDPGGYSGNTIYF,TGTGCCATCAGTGACCCCGGCGGCTACTCTGGAAACACCATATATTTT
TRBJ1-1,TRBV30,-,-,CAWSSGMGTEAFF,TGTGCCTGGAGTTCAGGGATGGGCACTGAAGCTTTCTTT
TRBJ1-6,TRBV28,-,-,CASSLSGRNSPLHF,TGTGCCAGCAGTTTAAGTGGCAGGAATTCACCCCTCCACTTT
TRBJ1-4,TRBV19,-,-,CASSIGGNGYEKLFF,TGTGCCAGTAGTATAGGAGGGAATGGGTATGAAAAACTGTTTTTT
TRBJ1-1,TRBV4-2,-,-,CASSQDRGDLMNTEAFF,TGTGCCAGCAGCCAAGATCGGGGGGACCTGATGAACACTGAAGCTTTCTTT
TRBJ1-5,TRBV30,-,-,CAWSRLGSSNQPQHF,TGTGCCTGGAGTCGTCTCGGGAGTAGCAATCAGCCCCAGCATTTT
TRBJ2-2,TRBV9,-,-,CASSVGRTNTGELFF,TGTGCCAGCAGCGTAGGCAGGACAAACACCGGGGAGCTGTTTTTT
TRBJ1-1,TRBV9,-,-,CASSVGQENTEAFF,TGTGCCAGCAGCGTAGGACAGGAGAACACTGAAGCTTTCTTT
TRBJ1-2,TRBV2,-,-,CASSEASYGYTF,TGTGCCAGCAGTGAAGCGAGCTATGGCTACACCTTC
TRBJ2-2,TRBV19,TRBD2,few,CASRVLADTGELFF,TGTGCCAGCCGGGTGCTAGCGGACACCGGGGAGCTGTTTTTT
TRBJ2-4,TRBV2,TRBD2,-,CASSEGGAKNIQYF,TGTGCCAGCAGTGAGGGGGGGGCCAAAAACATTCAGTACTTC
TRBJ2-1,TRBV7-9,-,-,CASSNIVGAGDNEQFF,TGTGCCAGCAGCAACATTGTGGGGGCCGGTGACAATGAGCAGTTCTTC
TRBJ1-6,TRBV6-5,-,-,CASSYDRNSPLHF,TGTGCCAGCAGTTACGACAGAAACTCACCCCTCCACTTT
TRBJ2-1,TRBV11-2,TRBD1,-,CASSRRQGAERHEQFF,TGTGCCAGCAGCCGGCGACAGGGGGCGGAAAGGCATGAGCAGTTCTTC
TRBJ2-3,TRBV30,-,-,CAWSVHAGITDTQYF,TGTGCCTGGAGTGTACATGCAGGGATCACAGATACGCAGTATTTT
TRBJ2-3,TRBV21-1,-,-,CASSKVRPGAPTDTQYF,TGTGCCAGCAGCAAAGTGAGGCCAGGGGCGCCCACAGATACGCAGTATTTT
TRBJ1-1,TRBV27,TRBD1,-,CASTPTGWVNTEAFF,TGTGCCAGCACCCCGACAGGGTGGGTGAACACTGAAGCTTTCTTT
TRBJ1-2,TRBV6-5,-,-,CASRGAGGYTF,TGTGCCAGCAGGGGGGCAGGAGGCTACACCTTC